What follows are 24 T cell receptor beta chains derived from one specimen sequenced in a study of cytomegalovirus exposure and HLA in healthy donors. Profiling relied on immunoSEQ multiplex PCR, and the TCRdb table lists in-frame clones only, not all of them. This table has hundreds of thousands of clones, around 86% appearing once. The sample consisted of PBMCs. All receptors come from a woman under 30 in good health and CMV-seropositive.

This clone was recorded a few times. The V gene is TRBV5-1, the J gene TRBJ1-2; 8 bases are a match to TRBD1. Germline lookup yields CDR1 SGHRS and CDR2 YFSETQ. The CDR3 is 17 amino acids. Germline trimming cut 1 base from V and 5 bases from J; bases unmatched to any gene: 13. This chain's CDR3 is CASSLSGTGLSQYGYTF. In nucleotides, the CDR3 is TGCGCCAGCAGCTTGTCCGGGACAGGCCTCTCTCAGTATGGCTACACCTTC.

The CDR3, as DNA: TGCGCCAGCAGGTATACAGCCATGAACACTGAAGCTTTCTTT. Protein: CASRYTAMNTEAFF. The gene calls are TRBV5-1 and TRBJ1-1, with D hard to call. Germline loops: CDR1 SGHRS, CDR2 YFSETQ. The CDR3 runs 14 residues. Trimming removed 5 bases at V and 0 bases at J, with 11 bases between.

The chain joins TRBV28 to TRBJ2-3, with no clear D. V lost 4 bases, J lost 4 bases, and 12 bases lay in between. CDR1 is MDHEN, CDR2 SYDVKM, per germline. The CDR3 runs 14 residues. The CDR3 loop is CASSSNVEADTQYF. CDR3 coding DNA: TGTGCCAGCAGTTCAAACGTCGAGGCAGATACGCAGTATTTT.

J is TRBJ2-1 and V is TRBV7-7; no definite D call. The CDR3 is 15 amino acids. V was clipped by 5 bases and J by 7 bases, with 18 bases between them. CDR1 is SSHAT and CDR2 is FNYEAQ in the germline V gene (reference sequence). This CDR3 reads CASSPGVRSGNEQFF. DNA for the CDR3: TGTGCCAGCAGCCCTGGAGTTCGGTCCGGAAATGAGCAGTTCTTC.

This rearrangement joins TRBV27 to TRBJ1-1, with no clear D. Germline CDR1 and CDR2: MNHEY and SMNVEV (reference sequence). The V end was cut by 6 bases, the J end by 4 bases, with 18 bases between. This CDR3 has 15 residues. The CDR3 bases are TGTGCCAGCAGGTCCCTTCGTTGGGCGACCACTGAAGCTTTCTTT. Protein product: CASRSLRWATTEAFF.

The chain joins TRBV5-1 to TRBJ1-2; maybe TRBD1 (5 bases). V lost 0 bases, J lost 6 bases, and 12 bases lay in between. Per the germline V gene, CDR1 is SGHRS and CDR2 is YFSETQ. The CDR3 is 14 amino acids. The CDR3 DNA sequence: TGCGCCAGCAGCTTGGAACAGGAAAGGGATGGCTACACCTTC. This sequence encodes CASSLEQERDGYTF. Full variable domain (outside the CDR3, taken from reference TRBV5-1 and TRBJ1-2): KAGVTQTPRYLIKTRGQQVTLSCSPISGHRSVSWYQQTPGQGLQFLFEYFSETQRNKGNFPGRFSGRQFSNSRSEMNVSTLELGDSALYLCASSLEQERDGYTFGSGTRLTVV.

The chain has TRBV2 and TRBJ2-7, with a possible D match to TRBD1 (5 bases). V gave up 6 bases and J gave up 3 bases, with 9 bases separating them. The CDR3 loop spans 12 amino acids. Germline CDR1 reads SNHLY; CDR2 reads FYNNEI. The chain's CDR3 is CASRDNFYEQYF. Written as DNA, the CDR3 is TGTGCCAGCAGGGACAATTTCTACGAGCAGTACTTC.

The V call is TRBV18, the J call TRBJ2-2; 9 nucleotides match TRBD1. Unmatched junction bases numbered 2, after V lost 0 bases and J lost 3 bases. The CDR3 runs 16 residues. Germline values: CDR1 KGHSH, CDR2 LQKENI. DNA of the CDR3: TGTGCCAGCTCACCACCCTACAGGGGGCACACCGGGGAGCTGTTTTTT. Translating it yields CASSPPYRGHTGELFF.

CDR3 sequence: CASSYRGPSYEQYF. DNA of the CDR3: TGTGCCAGCAGTTACCGCGGTCCCTCCTACGAGCAGTACTTC. The V call is TRBV6-5, the J call TRBJ2-7, with D unresolved. The CDR3 loop spans 14 amino acids. Trimming shortened V by 2 bases and J by 0 bases, and 8 bases separated the two germline ends. Germline assignment: CDR1 MNHEY and CDR2 SVGAGI.

This sequence joins TRBV27 and TRBJ2-2, with D maybe TRBD1 (5 bases). This CDR3 contains 14 residues. The germline CDR1 and CDR2 sequences are MNHEY and SMNVEV (reference sequence). V was cut by 3 bases and J by 1 base, with 6 bases left in between. The chain's CDR3 is CASSFDRNTGELFF. The DNA for the CDR3 is TGTGCCAGCAGTTTTGACAGGAACACCGGGGAGCTGTTTTTT.

The rearrangement joins TRBV6-5 to TRBJ2-1; 11 bases align to TRBD2. Germline V gene data show CDR1 as MNHEY and CDR2 as SVGAGI. Germline trimming cut 6 bases from V and 4 bases from J; bases unmatched to any gene: 5. The CDR3 consists of 15 residues. For the CDR3, the DNA is TGTGCCAGCAGCACCCGGACTAGCGGGTACAATGAGCAGTTCTTC. Amino acid sequence: CASSTRTSGYNEQFF.

CDR3 sequence: CASRQGHEQYF. The CDR3 DNA is TGTGCCAGCAGGCAGGGCCACGAGCAGTACTTC. V and J are TRBV6-6 and TRBJ2-7; D perhaps matches TRBD1 (5 bases). The CDR3 runs to 11 residues. Per germline, CDR1 MNHNY and CDR2 SVGAGI (reference sequence). V shed 6 bases and J shed 5 bases, with 8 bases lying between them.

The count of this clone is one. This chain connects TRBV18 to TRBJ2-2; 9 nucleotides agree with TRBD1. This CDR3 is built from 16 residues. CDR1 and CDR2 (germline): KGHSH, LQKENI. Losses at the gene ends were 6 bases for V and 1 base for J; bases not matched to a gene: 6. CDR3 protein: CASSRNRGQNTGELFF. The CDR3 bases are TGTGCCAGCTCGCGCAACAGGGGGCAGAACACCGGGGAGCTGTTTTTT. The whole variable domain, remainder taken from reference TRBV18 and TRBJ2-2, is NAGVMQNPRHLVRRRGQEARLRCSPMKGHSHVYWYRQLPEEGLKFMVYLQKENIIDESGMPKERFSAEFPKEGPSILRIQQVVRGDSAAYFCASSRNRGQNTGELFFGEGSRLTVL.

As regards this clone: Other DNA sequences in this sample translate to the same CDR3. The chain combines TRBV29-1 with TRBJ1-2; D is uncertain. The CDR3 is 12 residues long. The germline CDR1 and CDR2 sequences are SQVTM and ANQGSEA. V was shortened by 1 base and J by 5 bases, with 8 bases between the two germline ends. CDR3 coding DNA: TGCAGCGTTGAAGGCGGCTCTTATGGCTACACCTTC. Translation: CSVEGGSYGYTF.

The V gene is TRBV18, the J gene TRBJ2-2, with TRBD1 matching over 7 bases. This CDR3 has 16 residues. V lost 2 bases, J lost 4 bases, and 7 bases stayed unmatched. Germline CDR1 and CDR2: KGHSH and LQKENI. CDR3 DNA: TGTGCCAGCTCACCAACGAGGGGGCTTCCCACCGGGGAGCTGTTTTTT. This codes for CASSPTRGLPTGELFF.

The V gene is TRBV2, the J gene TRBJ1-2; D uncertain. The V end lost 4 bases, the J end lost 7 bases, and 13 bases lay between the germline ends. In germline, CDR1 is SNHLY, CDR2 FYNNEI. This CDR3 is built from 13 residues. The CDR3 spells CASSGSRDSGYTF. The DNA of the CDR3 is TGTGCCAGCAGTGGATCCCGGGATTCTGGCTACACCTTC.

This chain links TRBV4-1 with TRBJ2-7; 11 positions match TRBD1. Germline V gene sequence: CDR1 MGHRA, CDR2 YSYEKL. CDR3 length: 16 residues. Trimming cost V 2 bases and J 3 bases; bases outside gene matches: 6. This CDR3 reads CASSQLPGTGGYEQYF. The DNA for the CDR3 is TGCGCCAGCAGCCAACTTCCCGGGACAGGGGGCTACGAGCAGTACTTC.

The V gene is TRBV4-1, the J gene TRBJ2-2; tentative D call: TRBD1 (5 bases). Trimming shortened V by 0 bases and J by 2 bases, and 10 bases separated the two germline ends. The germline V gene has CDR1 MGHRA and CDR2 YSYEKL. The CDR3 extends over 16 amino acids. The CDR3 DNA sequence: TGCGCCAGCAGCCAAGAGCCAGGGAAAAACACCGGGGAGCTGTTTTTT. Its translation is CASSQEPGKNTGELFF.

V gene TRBV7-2 combines with J gene TRBJ2-7, with 9 bases lining up with TRBD2. The J segment lost 0 bases and the V segment lost 5 bases, leaving 5 bases of the junction unmatched. The germline CDR1 and CDR2 sequences are SGHTA and FQGNSA. The CDR3 has 15 residues. Written as DNA, the CDR3 is TGTGCCAGCAGCCAAGAGACTAGCGGCTCCTACGAGCAGTACTTC. This gives the protein CASSQETSGSYEQYF.

The genes are TRBV5-1 and TRBJ1-1, with TRBD1 matching over 7 bases. The V gene end was trimmed by 4 bases and the J gene end by 4 bases; junction bases not matched to a gene: 4. The CDR3 has 13 residues. Germline V CDR1 and CDR2: SGHRS, YFSETQ. CDR3 in amino acids: CASSPRGSTEAFF. The CDR3 coding sequence is TGCGCCAGCAGCCCCAGGGGGAGCACTGAAGCTTTCTTT.

The rearrangement links TRBV5-8 to TRBJ2-7; 9 nucleotides line up with TRBD1. Germline CDR1 SGHTS, CDR2 YDEGEE. The CDR3 length is 15 residues. With 0 bases clipped from V and 2 bases from J, the junction kept 3 bases outside the gene matches. The CDR3 here is CASSLVRQGAYEQYF. Written as DNA, the CDR3 is TGTGCCAGCAGCTTGGTGCGACAGGGGGCCTACGAGCAGTACTTC.

Here the CDR3 DNA reads TGTGCCAGCAGCGGAGTGCAGCTTGAGCGGGAGGGCTCCCCCGCGAGCACCGGGGAGCTGTTTTTT. It specifies CASSGVQLEREGSPASTGELFF. V usage is TRBV9 and J usage is TRBJ2-2, with 10 bases aligning to TRBD2. Germline V lookup: CDR1 SGDLS, CDR2 YYNGEE. CDR3 length: 22 amino acids. The V gene end was trimmed by 3 bases and the J gene end by 4 bases; junction bases not matched to a gene: 24.

The gene calls are TRBV30 and TRBJ1-1; 7 bases are shared with TRBD1. Germline lookup yields CDR1 GTSNPN and CDR2 SVGIG (reference sequence). The CDR3 spans 13 residues. With V trimmed by 1 base and J by 2 bases, 1 base remained unmatched. CDR3: CAWSGDSNTEAFF. The CDR3 DNA is TGTGCCTGGAGTGGGGACAGCAACACTGAAGCTTTCTTT.

The rearrangement links TRBV5-6 to TRBJ2-1; 10 bases are a match to TRBD2. The V gene's germline CDR1 is SGHDT and CDR2 YYEEEE. Trimming removed 6 bases from V and 5 bases from J; junction bases left unmatched: 8. This CDR3 has 15 residues. This CDR3 is CASIQAGGPNNEQFF. CDR3 sequence (DNA): TGTGCCAGCATCCAAGCGGGAGGGCCGAACAATGAGCAGTTCTTC. The variable domain in full, with the rest retrieved from reference TRBV5-6 and TRBJ2-1, is DAGVTQSPTHLIKTRGQQVTLRCSPKSGHDTVSWYQQALGQGPQFIFQYYEEEERQRGNFPDRFSGHQFPNYSSELNVNALLLGDSALYLCASIQAGGPNNEQFFGPGTRLTVL.